This TCR beta chain was recovered during a study of cytomegalovirus exposure and HLA in healthy donors. In the study overall: The Caucasian-associated ancestry cluster contained about 80% of the approximately 420 genotyped donors. Notes on the study in general: Presence/absence analyses assumed roughly uniform sequencing depth across donors, which may not hold.

CDR3 length: 14 residues. Germline CDR1 MNHNS, CDR2 SASEGT. The ends were cut back, 0 bases at V and 7 bases at J, with 13 bases in the middle. Turning to this clone: Its target is unknown.

The PCR was carried out with 60 Vbeta primers and 13 Jbeta primers. The data were produced by immunoSEQ multiplex PCR, yet TCRdb's version contains in-frame clones alone and is incomplete. The sample yields roughly 120,000 clones, over 60% seen once. This TCR was sampled from a man aged 45 to 65 in good health and CMV-seronegative. The chain recombines TRBV6-1 with TRBJ2-7; weak D call: TRBD2 (6 bases). The sample comprised PBMCs. CDR3 sequence: CASSEAGGAGEQYV. CDR3 DNA: TGTGCCAGCAGTGAAGCAGGAGGGGCGGGTGAGCAGTACGTC.